This paragraph covers one T cell receptor beta chain sequence. Sequence at one end of the junction differs from germline and may be a read error. The data originate from a study of blood T cell repertoires in COVID-19. Method: immunoSEQ multiplex PCR; TCRdb's copy keeps in-frame clones and lacks some. The table records about 140,000 clones, about 86% of them present only once. The specimen was peripheral blood. The TCR comes from a woman in her fifties or sixties with acute or convalescent COVID-19.

CDR3 nucleotide sequence: TGCGCCAGCAGCCAAGCCGGGACTTCTGCAGTCTTC. Residues: CASSQAGTSAVF. The J gene is TRBJ2-1, the V gene TRBV4-3, with D possibly matching TRBD2 (6 bases). Germline V CDR1 and CDR2: LGHNA, YSLEER. The CDR3 runs to 12 residues.